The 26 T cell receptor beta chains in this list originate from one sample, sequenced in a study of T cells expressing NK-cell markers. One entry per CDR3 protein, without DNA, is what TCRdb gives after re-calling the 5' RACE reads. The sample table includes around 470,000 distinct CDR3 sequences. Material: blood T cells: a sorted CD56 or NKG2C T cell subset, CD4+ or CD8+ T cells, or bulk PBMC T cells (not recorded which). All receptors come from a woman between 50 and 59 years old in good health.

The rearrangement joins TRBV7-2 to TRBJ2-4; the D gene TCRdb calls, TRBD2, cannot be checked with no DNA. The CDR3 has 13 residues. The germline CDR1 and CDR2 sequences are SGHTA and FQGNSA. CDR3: CASSLVGGNIQYF.

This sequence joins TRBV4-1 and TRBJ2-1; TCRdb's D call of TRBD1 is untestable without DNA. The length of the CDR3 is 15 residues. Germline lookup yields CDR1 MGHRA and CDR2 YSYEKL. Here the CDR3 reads CASSRVKTGTVEQFF.

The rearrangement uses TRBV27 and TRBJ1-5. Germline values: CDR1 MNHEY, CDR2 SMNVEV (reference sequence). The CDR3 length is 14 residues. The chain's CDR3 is CASSQRGSNQPQHF.

This chain's CDR3 is CAISGGEYEQFF. The chain recombines TRBV10-3 with TRBJ2-1; TCRdb's D call of TRBD1 is untestable without DNA. The CDR3 extends over 12 amino acids. Germline assignment: CDR1 ENHRY and CDR2 SYGVKD.

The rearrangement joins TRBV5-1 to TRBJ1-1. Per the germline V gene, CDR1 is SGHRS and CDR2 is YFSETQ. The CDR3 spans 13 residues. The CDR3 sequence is CASRFEGYTEAFF.

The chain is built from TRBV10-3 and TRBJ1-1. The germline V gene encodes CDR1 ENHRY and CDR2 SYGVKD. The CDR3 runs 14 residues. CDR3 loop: CAISELSEAGRAFF.

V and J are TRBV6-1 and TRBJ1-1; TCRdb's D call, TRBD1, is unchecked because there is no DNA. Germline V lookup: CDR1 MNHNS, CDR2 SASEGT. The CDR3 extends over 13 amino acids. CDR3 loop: CASQDNVNTEAFF.

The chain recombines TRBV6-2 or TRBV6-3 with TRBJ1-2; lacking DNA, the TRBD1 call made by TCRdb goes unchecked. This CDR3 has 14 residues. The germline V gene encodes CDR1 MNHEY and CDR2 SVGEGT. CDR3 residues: CASSPDSDNYGYTF.

The CDR3 sequence is CASSLATGGNEKLFF. The chain recombines TRBV5-1 with TRBJ1-4. This CDR3 comprises 15 residues. The germline V gene has CDR1 SGHRS and CDR2 YFSETQ.

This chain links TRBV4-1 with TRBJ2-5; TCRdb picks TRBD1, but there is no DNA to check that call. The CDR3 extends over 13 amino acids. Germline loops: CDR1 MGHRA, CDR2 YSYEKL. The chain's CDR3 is CASSQSRVETQYF.

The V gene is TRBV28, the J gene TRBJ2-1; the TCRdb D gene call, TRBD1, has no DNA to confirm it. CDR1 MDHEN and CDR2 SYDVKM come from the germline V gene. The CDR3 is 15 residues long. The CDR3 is CATSDWTGSYNEQFF.

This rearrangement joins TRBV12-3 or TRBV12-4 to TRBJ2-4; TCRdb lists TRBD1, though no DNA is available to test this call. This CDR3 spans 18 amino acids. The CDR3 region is CASSWPGRQVGAKNIQYF.

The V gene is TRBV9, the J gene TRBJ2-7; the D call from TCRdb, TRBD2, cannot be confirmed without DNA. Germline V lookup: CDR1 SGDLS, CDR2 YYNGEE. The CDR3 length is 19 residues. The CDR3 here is CASSASLGLCGRTSYEQYF. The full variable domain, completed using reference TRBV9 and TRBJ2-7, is DSGVTQTPKHLITATGQRVTLRCSPRSGDLSVYWYQQSLDQGLQFLIQYYNGEERAKGNILERFSAQQFPDLHSELNLSSLELGDSALYFCASSASLGLCGRTSYEQYFGPGTRLTVT.

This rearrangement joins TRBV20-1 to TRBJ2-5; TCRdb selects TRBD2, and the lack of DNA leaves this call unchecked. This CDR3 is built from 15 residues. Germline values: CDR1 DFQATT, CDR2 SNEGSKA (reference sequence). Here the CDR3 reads CSASPPGLGIETQYF.

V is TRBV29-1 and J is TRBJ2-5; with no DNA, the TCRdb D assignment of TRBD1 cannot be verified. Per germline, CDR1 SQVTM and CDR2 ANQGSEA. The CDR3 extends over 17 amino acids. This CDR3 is CSVEDWGSGSPGETQYF.

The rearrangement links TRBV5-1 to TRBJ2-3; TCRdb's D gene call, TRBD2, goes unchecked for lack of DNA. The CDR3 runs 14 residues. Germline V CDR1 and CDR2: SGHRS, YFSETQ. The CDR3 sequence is CASSIGRRADTQYF.

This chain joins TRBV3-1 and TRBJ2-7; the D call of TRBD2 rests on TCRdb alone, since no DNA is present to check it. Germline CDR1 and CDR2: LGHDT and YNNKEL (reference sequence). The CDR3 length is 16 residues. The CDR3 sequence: CASSQVSSGRAREQYF.

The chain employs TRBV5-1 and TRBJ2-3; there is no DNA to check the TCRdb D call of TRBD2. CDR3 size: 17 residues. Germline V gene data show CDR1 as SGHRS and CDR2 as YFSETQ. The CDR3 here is CASSLWRAGVGTDTQYF.

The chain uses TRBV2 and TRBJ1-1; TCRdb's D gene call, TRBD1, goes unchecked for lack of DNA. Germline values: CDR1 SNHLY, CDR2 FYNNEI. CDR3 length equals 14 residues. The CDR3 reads CASRVRGMNTEAFF. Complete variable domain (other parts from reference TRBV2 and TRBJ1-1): EPEVTQTPSHQVTQMGQEVILRCVPISNHLYFYWYRQILGQKVEFLVSFYNNEISEKSEIFDDQFSVERPDGSNFTLKIRSTKLEDSAMYFCASRVRGMNTEAFFGQGTRLTVV.

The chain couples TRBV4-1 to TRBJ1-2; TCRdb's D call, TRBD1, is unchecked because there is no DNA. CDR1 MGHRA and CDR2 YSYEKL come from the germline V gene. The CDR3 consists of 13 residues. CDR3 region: CASSQMDSYGYTF.

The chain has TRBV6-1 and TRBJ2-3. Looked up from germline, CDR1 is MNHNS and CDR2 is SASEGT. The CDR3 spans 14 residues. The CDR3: CASSPKWHQDTQYF.

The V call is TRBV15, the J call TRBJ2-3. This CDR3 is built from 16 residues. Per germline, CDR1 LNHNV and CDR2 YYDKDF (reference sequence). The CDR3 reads CATSRIDWSSTDTQYF.

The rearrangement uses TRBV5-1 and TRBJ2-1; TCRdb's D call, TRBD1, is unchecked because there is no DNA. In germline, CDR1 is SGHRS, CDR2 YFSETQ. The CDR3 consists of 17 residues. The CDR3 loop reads CASSTKGQGSSYNEQFF.

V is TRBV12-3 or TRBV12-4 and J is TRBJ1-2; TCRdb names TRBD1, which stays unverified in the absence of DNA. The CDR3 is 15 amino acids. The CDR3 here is CASSLIAQGADGYTF.

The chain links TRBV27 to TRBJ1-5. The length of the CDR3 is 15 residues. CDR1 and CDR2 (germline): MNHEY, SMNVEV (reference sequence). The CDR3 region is CASSFSRNSNQPQHF.

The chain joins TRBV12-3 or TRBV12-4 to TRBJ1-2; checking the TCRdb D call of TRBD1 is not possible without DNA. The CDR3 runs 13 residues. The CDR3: CASTRGETYGYTF.